Sequencing of this TCR beta chain was carried out in a study of regulatory T cells in long-lasting Graves disease. Study-level findings and limits: The TCR repertoire of persistent Graves' patients was less diverse than that of newly diagnosed ones. Under persistent disease, TRBV28, TRBJ1-2 and TRBJ2-5 were used preferentially.

HTBI primers from iRepertoire and Arm-PCR of CDR3 regions yielded the TCR beta libraries. TCRdb reanalysed the multiplex PCR reads using MiXCR and keeps one entry per CDR3 protein. The table shows a few hundred thousand distinct CDR3 sequences, with approximately 20% occurring only once. The CDR3 runs to 17 residues. From germline, CDR1 is LGHNA and CDR2 YSLEER. V was pared by 0 bases and J by 8 bases, with 17 bases between. This clonotype was seen more than once but under ten times. Antigen specificity is unknown. Time point here: persistent/refractory GD, antithyroid drugs over 5 years with positive TRAb. There was RNA extracted from PBMCs, and the TCR library was made from it.

The source is a female donor with Graves disease. The sequencing used peripheral blood mononuclear cells (PBMCs), collected when the disease was refractory, from a patient treated with antithyroid drugs. The chain combines TRBV4-3 with TRBJ1-6; no clear D gene. CDR3 amino acids: CASSQDFDSKSDSPLHF. The CDR3 DNA follows: TGCGCCAGCAGCCAAGATTTTGACTCCAAGAGTGATTCACCCCTCCACTTT.